This T cell receptor (beta chain) was captured in a study of OX40 agonist ivuxolimab in advanced cancers. Looking at the study overall: Ivuxolimab was delivered to patients intravenously every 2 weeks at doses spanning 0.01 to 10 mg/kg. Dose-escalation patients suffered from hepatocellular carcinoma, melanoma, renal cell or head and neck cancer. Study-wide points: The CD4+ and CD8+ T cells in the blood had expanded clonally by week 6 at 0.1 to 3.0 mg/kg.

The CDR3 runs to 14 residues. Deletions cut 1 base from V and 4 bases from J, with 10 bases between. CDR1 is LGHNA and CDR2 is YSLEER in the germline V gene. A remark on this clone: The antigen is undetermined.

Blood draws occurred at baseline, cycle 4 day 1, and cycle 7 day 1. Sequencing used immunoSEQ multiplex PCR; TCRdb keeps in-frame clones, though not all of them. This table holds approximately 50,000 clones, 75% to 90% found once. The sequencing used CD4+ or CD8+ T cells sorted from blood, collected in a trial of the OX40 agonist ivuxolimab. This TCR came from an adult with an advanced solid tumor such as melanoma, head and neck, liver or kidney cancer. The J gene is TRBJ1-2, the V gene TRBV4-3; D perhaps matches TRBD1 (6 bases). The CDR3 DNA follows: TGCGCCAGCAGCCAAGGACAGGTCGGCTATGGCTACACCTTC. It specifies CASSQGQVGYGYTF.